Included here is one TCR beta chain sequence, with context. The antigen remains undetermined. The CDR3 is 14 amino acids. J lost 5 bases, V lost 6 bases, and 9 bases had no gene match. Germline V gene lookup returns CDR1 SGHTA and CDR2 FQGTGA. The data are from a study of cytotoxic CD8 clonotypes in ibrutinib-treated CLL. Study-level points and caveats: The study sampled sustained-remission and progressing patients at different times. Clonality rose at ibrutinib response and fell back toward baseline at progression. Contraction or stability on treatment was seen for public clonotypes, which were uncommon.

TCRdb's table, derived via immunoSEQ multiplex PCR, lists solely in-frame clones and lacks some. The sample has about 310,000 clones; approximately 80% are singletons. Around 2.1 micrograms of genomic DNA from cryopreserved PBMCs went into TCR beta libraries. This clonotype originated in a human donor with chronic lymphocytic leukemia. The chain couples TRBV7-3 to TRBJ1-1; 7 nucleotides align to TRBD1. This specimen consisted of PBMCs, obtained before ibrutinib treatment. CDR3 bases: TGTGCCAGCAGTCCAGGGGGAGAGAATACTGAAGCTTTCTTT. The encoded protein is CASSPGGENTEAFF.